These T cell receptor beta chains were read from a single sample in a study of shared clonotypes between healthy human individuals. The table came from immunoSEQ multiplex PCR; TCRdb's copy has only in-frame clones and leaves some out. The table includes more than 900,000 clones, approximately 80% detected once. The source material was memory CD4+ T cells from PBMCs. Receptors were obtained from a man between 18 and 29 years old in good health. Some clones in this sample may be carry-over from other donors' samples. Both conserved end residues are part of each CDR3. Each record gives: J gene, D gene, V gene, CDR3 length, clone size, CDR3 DNA, CDR3 protein. D genes are given only for firm matches. Size is stated for part of the rows, as once, few or many counts, or as a class when the clone is expanded.

J: TRBJ2-1; D: TRBD1; V: TRBV30; length: 16; size: once; DNA: TGTGCCTGGAGTGCCCCGACAGGGGGGCCTTACAATGAGCAGTTCTTC; CDR3: CAWSAPTGGPYNEQFF
J: TRBJ2-1; D: NA; V: TRBV11-2; length: 13; size: NA; DNA: TGTGCCAGCAGCTTAGTCGGTAGGGGTTGGAGGTTCTTC; CDR3: CASSLVGRGWRFF
J: TRBJ2-7; D: NA; V: TRBV5-1; length: 14; size: NA; DNA: TGCGCCAGCAGCTTGGATAGCCGGTCCTACGAGCAGTACTTC; CDR3: CASSLDSRSYEQYF
J: TRBJ1-2; D: TRBD1; V: TRBV6-5; length: 13; size: once; DNA: TGTGCCAGCAGGAGGGGGACAGACTATGGCTACACCTTC; CDR3: CASRRGTDYGYTF
J: TRBJ1-1; D: TRBD1; V: TRBV4-3; length: 13; size: NA; DNA: TGCGCCAGCAGCCAAAACAGGGGAACTGAAGCTTTCTTT; CDR3: CASSQNRGTEAFF
J: TRBJ1-5; D: TRBD1; V: TRBV5-1; length: 13; size: NA; DNA: TGCGCCAGCAGTTTAGGACAGGGAGAGCCCCAGCATTTT; CDR3: CASSLGQGEPQHF
J: TRBJ2-5; D: TRBD1; V: TRBV7-9; length: 14; size: once; DNA: TGTGCCAGCAGCTTAGAGTGGACAGGGTGGACCCAGTACTTC; CDR3: CASSLEWTGWTQYF
J: TRBJ1-2; D: NA; V: TRBV27; length: 14; size: NA; DNA: TGTGCCAGCAGTTTAATCTCGGGAATCCATGGCTACACCTTC; CDR3: CASSLISGIHGYTF
J: TRBJ2-7; D: NA; V: TRBV19; length: 13; size: NA; DNA: TGTGCCAGTAAAAACAGGGACTCCTACGAGCAGTACTTC; CDR3: CASKNRDSYEQYF
J: TRBJ1-5; D: NA; V: TRBV28; length: 16; size: NA; DNA: TGTGCCAGCAGTCTCCGGGGCAGCTCGTCCAATCAGCCCCAGCATTTT; CDR3: CASSLRGSSSNQPQHF
J: TRBJ2-1; D: TRBD2; V: TRBV7-9; length: 15; size: few; DNA: TGTGCCAGCAGCTTTAGCGGGAGCTCCTACAATGAGCAGTTCTTC; CDR3: CASSFSGSSYNEQFF
J: TRBJ1-5; D: NA; V: TRBV4-2; length: 17; size: NA; DNA: TGTGCCAGCAGCCAAGATAGGGGGACAAATAGCAATCAGCCCCAGCATTTT; CDR3: CASSQDRGTNSNQPQHF
J: TRBJ1-4; D: TRBD1; V: TRBV5-1; length: 15; size: NA; DNA: TGCGCCAGCAGGAATGGGGACAGCGGTAATGAAGAACTGTTTTTT; CDR3: CASRNGDSGNEELFF
J: TRBJ2-7; D: NA; V: TRBV5-4; length: 14; size: NA; DNA: TGTGCCAGCAGCCCCGGGACGGAACTCTACGAGCAGTACTTC; CDR3: CASSPGTELYEQYF
J: TRBJ1-3; D: NA; V: TRBV7-3; length: 14; size: NA; DNA: TGTGCCAGCAGCCTGACAGGTTCTGGAAACACCATATATTTT; CDR3: CASSLTGSGNTIYF
J: TRBJ2-1; D: NA; V: TRBV5-1; length: 16; size: once; DNA: TGCGCCAGCAGCTTGAGGCTAGCCATCCAAGACAATGAGCAGTTCTTC; CDR3: CASSLRLAIQDNEQFF
J: TRBJ2-7; D: TRBD2; V: TRBV2; length: 16; size: NA; DNA: TGTGCCAGCAGCGGATCACCCGGGACTAGCGTGGGAGAGCAGTACTTC; CDR3: CASSGSPGTSVGEQYF
J: TRBJ1-1; D: NA; V: TRBV29-1; length: 12; size: NA; DNA: TGCAGCGTTGAAGGGGCGGACACTGAAGCTTTCTTT; CDR3: CSVEGADTEAFF
J: TRBJ2-4; D: NA; V: TRBV5-1; length: 12; size: NA; DNA: TGCGCCAGTGAGACAGCCAAAAACATTCAGTACTTC; CDR3: CASETAKNIQYF
J: TRBJ1-5; D: NA; V: TRBV20-1; length: 11; size: NA; DNA: TGCAGTGCTTTTGGACAGCCCCTCCAGCATTTT; CDR3: CSAFGQPLQHF
J: TRBJ2-4; D: NA; V: TRBV7-2; length: 16; size: NA; DNA: TGTGCCAGCAGCTTAAACCCTGGGGGAGCCAAAAACATTCAGTACTTC; CDR3: CASSLNPGGAKNIQYF
J: TRBJ1-4; D: NA; V: TRBV11-2; length: 15; size: NA; DNA: TGTGCCAGCAGCTTAGATGGGTCCGATAATGAAAAACTGTTTTTT; CDR3: CASSLDGSDNEKLFF
J: TRBJ1-1; D: TRBD1; V: TRBV5-5; length: 17; size: few; DNA: TGTGCCAGCAGCTTGGAGAATAGGAGACAGGGGGACACTGAAGCTTTCTTT; CDR3: CASSLENRRQGDTEAFF
J: TRBJ2-1; D: NA; V: TRBV29-1; length: 13; size: NA; DNA: TGCAGCGTTGGGGGAAATGGGCCCGGTGAGCAGTTCTTC; CDR3: CSVGGNGPGEQFF
J: TRBJ2-7; D: NA; V: TRBV11-2; length: 14; size: many; DNA: TGTGCCAGCAGCTTCTCCCTCGCCGAGAAAGAGCAGTACTTC; CDR3: CASSFSLAEKEQYF